The rows below give T cell receptor beta chains drawn from one sample of a study of tumor-infiltrating lymphocytes in primary liver carcinoma. TCRdb re-analysed the multiplex PCR reads in MiXCR, keeping a single row per CDR3 protein. The table has around 80,000 distinct CDR3 sequences, roughly 72% seen once; the top ten hold 15% to 20%. The specimen sequenced was liver tumor tissue from sampling region 1. Receptors were obtained from a man between 40 and 49 years old with primary liver carcinoma and hepatitis B virus infection. The CDR3 runs from the conserved cysteine through the conserved F or W. Each record gives: CDR3 DNA, CDR3 protein, V gene, D gene, J gene, CDR3 length, clone size. The D gene is left open where the match is weak. Size values are once, few and many counts, or a class for expanded clones, and some rows have none.

CDR3nt: TGTGCCAGCAGCCAAGATTTCCTCACCGGGGAGCTGTTTTTT; CDR3aa: CASSQDFLTGELFF; v_gene: TRBV4-2; d_gene: .; j_gene: TRBJ2-2; len: 14; abundance: many
CDR3nt: TGTACCAGCAGTTTATACCCAGAGTCCAACACCGGGGAGCTGTTTTTT; CDR3aa: CTSSLYPESNTGELFF; v_gene: TRBV12-3/TRBV12-4; d_gene: .; j_gene: TRBJ2-2; len: 16; abundance: .
CDR3nt: TGCAGTGCTAGAGATTTTATCGGGACAGGGAAATTTTACGAGCAGTACTTC; CDR3aa: CSARDFIGTGKFYEQYF; v_gene: TRBV20-1; d_gene: TRBD1; j_gene: TRBJ2-7; len: 17; abundance: .
CDR3nt: TGTGCCGGCAGTTCCTTGATCGGGAGGACCACCGGGGAGCTGTTTTTT; CDR3aa: CAGSSLIGRTTGELFF; v_gene: TRBV6-5; d_gene: TRBD2; j_gene: TRBJ2-2; len: 16; abundance: .
CDR3nt: TGCAGCGTTGAAGCTCCCAAGGGCGCTGACGGCACTGGAGCTTTCTTT; CDR3aa: CSVEAPKGADGTGAFF; v_gene: TRBV29-1; d_gene: .; j_gene: TRBJ1-1; len: 16; abundance: .
CDR3nt: TGTGTCAGCTCCGACCTCGGGACTACCGAGCAGTACTTC; CDR3aa: CVSSDLGTTEQYF; v_gene: TRBV10-3; d_gene: TRBD2; j_gene: TRBJ2-7; len: 13; abundance: .
CDR3nt: TGTGCCAAGAGAGGGAGCTCAACAGATACGCAGTGTTTT; CDR3aa: CAKRGSSTDTQCF; v_gene: TRBV10-3; d_gene: .; j_gene: TRBJ2-3; len: 13; abundance: .
CDR3nt: TGTGCCAGCTGTTACGGGGATAGTAACACTGAAGCTTTCTTT; CDR3aa: CASCYGDSNTEAFF; v_gene: TRBV6-5; d_gene: .; j_gene: TRBJ1-1; len: 14; abundance: .
CDR3nt: TGTGTCAGCAGCCGGGTGACGGCAGGCTTCTCCTACGAGCAGTACTTC; CDR3aa: CVSSRVTAGFSYEQYF; v_gene: TRBV7-6; d_gene: .; j_gene: TRBJ2-7; len: 16; abundance: .
CDR3nt: TGTGCCAGCAGAAGTCTCTACGAGCAGTACTTC; CDR3aa: CASRSLYEQYF; v_gene: TRBV2; d_gene: .; j_gene: TRBJ2-7; len: 11; abundance: .
CDR3nt: TGCAGCGTTCACGGGGGCAGCTCTGGAAACACCATATATTTT; CDR3aa: CSVHGGSSGNTIYF; v_gene: TRBV29-1; d_gene: .; j_gene: TRBJ1-3; len: 14; abundance: many
CDR3nt: TGCGCCAGGAGTCAGCGGGAGAGGGTTCCGGATACGCGGTATTTT; CDR3aa: CARSQRERVPDTRYF; v_gene: TRBV10-1; d_gene: TRBD2; j_gene: TRBJ2-3; len: 15; abundance: .
CDR3nt: TGTGCCAGCTCCGTGACAAGCTACGAGCAGTACTTC; CDR3aa: CASSVTSYEQYF; v_gene: TRBV2; d_gene: .; j_gene: TRBJ2-7; len: 12; abundance: .
CDR3nt: TGTGCCAGCAGAGCACTCCCGGGACAAGGATGGGCTTTCTTT; CDR3aa: CASRALPGQGWAFF; v_gene: TRBV6-1; d_gene: .; j_gene: TRBJ1-1; len: 14; abundance: .
CDR3nt: TGTGCCAGCAGCTCCGGGCGGGGTATAGGGCGGTTCTTC; CDR3aa: CASSSGRGIGRFF; v_gene: TRBV5-8; d_gene: .; j_gene: TRBJ2-1; len: 13; abundance: .
CDR3nt: TGCAGCGGATTGCCGGGACAGGGGGTGGAGCAGTTCTTC; CDR3aa: CSGLPGQGVEQFF; v_gene: TRBV29-1; d_gene: TRBD1; j_gene: TRBJ2-1; len: 13; abundance: .
CDR3nt: TGTGTCAGCAGTCCCTGCTCGACCACCCTCACAGATACGCAGTATTTT; CDR3aa: CVSSPCSTTLTDTQYF; v_gene: TRBV6-2/TRBV6-3; d_gene: .; j_gene: TRBJ2-3; len: 16; abundance: few
CDR3nt: TGTGCCAGCAGTCACGCCGGGACAGGGGCATATTTGGAGACACAGTACTTC; CDR3aa: CASSHAGTGAYLETQYF; v_gene: TRBV6-5; d_gene: TRBD1; j_gene: TRBJ2-5; len: 17; abundance: .
CDR3nt: TGTGCCAGCAGTTTGGGTCCAGGGACAGGGCCAGGGGCCTATGAGCAGTACTTC; CDR3aa: CASSLGPGTGPGAYEQYF; v_gene: TRBV28; d_gene: TRBD1; j_gene: TRBJ2-7; len: 18; abundance: .
CDR3nt: TGTGTCAGCGGCTTAACCTACGGAGCCTACGAACAGTGCTTC; CDR3aa: CVSGLTYGAYEQCF; v_gene: TRBV11-2; d_gene: .; j_gene: TRBJ2-7; len: 14; abundance: .
CDR3nt: TGTGCCAGCAGCTTAGTAAGGGGGGATCAGCCTCAGCATTTT; CDR3aa: CASSLVRGDQPQHF; v_gene: TRBV7-6; d_gene: .; j_gene: TRBJ1-5; len: 14; abundance: .
CDR3nt: TGCAGCGTCGCTCCGGAACAGGTCACAGATACGCAGTATTTT; CDR3aa: CSVAPEQVTDTQYF; v_gene: TRBV29-1; d_gene: .; j_gene: TRBJ2-3; len: 14; abundance: once
CDR3nt: TGTTCCAACAGCCCTTCGACAGGAGGAAACACCATATATTTT; CDR3aa: CSNSPSTGGNTIYF; v_gene: TRBV11-2; d_gene: .; j_gene: TRBJ1-3; len: 14; abundance: .
CDR3nt: TGCGCCAGCAGCATAGGGGACTTGGGGGAAACCCAGTATTTC; CDR3aa: CASSIGDLGETQYF; v_gene: TRBV5-1; d_gene: .; j_gene: TRBJ2-5; len: 14; abundance: .
CDR3nt: TGTGCCACCAGCGGGTACCTAGTGGGAGGGCCTTATGAGGCAGATACGCAGTATTTT; CDR3aa: CATSGYLVGGPYEADTQYF; v_gene: TRBV15; d_gene: TRBD2; j_gene: TRBJ2-3; len: 19; abundance: .
CDR3nt: TGCAGTGCTCAGCAGGCAACAGGGGGGAAATATGGCTACACCTTC; CDR3aa: CSAQQATGGKYGYTF; v_gene: TRBV20-1; d_gene: TRBD1; j_gene: TRBJ1-2; len: 15; abundance: .
CDR3nt: TGCGCCGGCAGCTCCACACTAGCGGGCCCCTACAATGAGCAGTTCTTC; CDR3aa: CAGSSTLAGPYNEQFF; v_gene: TRBV5-1; d_gene: TRBD2; j_gene: TRBJ2-1; len: 16; abundance: .
CDR3nt: TGTGCCAGCAGCTCCGGGACTAGCGGGGCAGACATTCAGTACTTC; CDR3aa: CASSSGTSGADIQYF; v_gene: TRBV6-1; d_gene: TRBD2; j_gene: TRBJ2-4; len: 15; abundance: many
CDR3nt: TGCGTCAGCAGCCCTTGGACAGGGAGGAACACTGAAGCTTTCTTT; CDR3aa: CVSSPWTGRNTEAFF; v_gene: TRBV4-1; d_gene: TRBD1; j_gene: TRBJ1-1; len: 15; abundance: .
CDR3nt: TGTGCCAGCAGCTTAGATCGGGGGGTAGTGCGCCCGAACACCGGGGAGTTGTTTTTT; CDR3aa: CASSLDRGVVRPNTGELFF; v_gene: TRBV11-2; d_gene: TRBD2; j_gene: TRBJ2-2; len: 19; abundance: once
CDR3nt: TGTGCCAGCAGCGATGGACTAGATTCCGACGAGCAGTACTTC; CDR3aa: CASSDGLDSDEQYF; v_gene: TRBV7-8; d_gene: TRBD2; j_gene: TRBJ2-7; len: 14; abundance: many
CDR3nt: TGTGCCAGCAGCTCCAGACAGGCTTCGAACACCGGGGAGCTGTTTTTT; CDR3aa: CASSSRQASNTGELFF; v_gene: TRBV11-2; d_gene: .; j_gene: TRBJ2-2; len: 16; abundance: medium-sized
CDR3nt: TGTACCAGCAACTTAAGATCGCACTACGAGCAGTACTTC; CDR3aa: CTSNLRSHYEQYF; v_gene: TRBV11-1; d_gene: .; j_gene: TRBJ2-7; len: 13; abundance: .
CDR3nt: TGTGCCAGCACTTGGGGACAGGTCGCTACGAGAGAGCAGTATTTC; CDR3aa: CASTWGQVATREQYF; v_gene: TRBV6-8; d_gene: TRBD1; j_gene: TRBJ2-7; len: 15; abundance: few
CDR3nt: TGCAGCGTTCCCGGGGCCCTGCAGGGGGAGACCCAGTACTTC; CDR3aa: CSVPGALQGETQYF; v_gene: TRBV29-1; d_gene: .; j_gene: TRBJ2-5; len: 14; abundance: many
CDR3nt: TGTGCCATCAATCAAGAGCCGGGACAGGGGAATGAGCAGTTCTTC; CDR3aa: CAINQEPGQGNEQFF; v_gene: TRBV10-3; d_gene: TRBD1; j_gene: TRBJ2-1; len: 15; abundance: .
CDR3nt: TGCAGCGTTGAGTGGTGGGAAACAGATACGCAGTATTTT; CDR3aa: CSVEWWETDTQYF; v_gene: TRBV29-1; d_gene: .; j_gene: TRBJ2-3; len: 13; abundance: once
CDR3nt: TGTGCCGGCAGTAAAGCAGCGGGTGGGACCTACGAGCAGTACTTC; CDR3aa: CAGSKAAGGTYEQYF; v_gene: TRBV7-9; d_gene: .; j_gene: TRBJ2-7; len: 15; abundance: .
CDR3nt: TGTGCCAGCAGTTTACCCGGACTAGCGGGGAATGAGCAGTTCTTC; CDR3aa: CASSLPGLAGNEQFF; v_gene: TRBV28; d_gene: TRBD2; j_gene: TRBJ2-1; len: 15; abundance: many
CDR3nt: TGTGCCAGCAAACCTGGACATGACTTCAATGAGCAGTTCTTC; CDR3aa: CASKPGHDFNEQFF; v_gene: TRBV6-4; d_gene: .; j_gene: TRBJ2-1; len: 14; abundance: few
CDR3nt: TGTGCCAGCAGCCCGGGGGGTGGGGGGGCGGCTAGCGACACTGAAGCTTTCTTT; CDR3aa: CASSPGGGGAASDTEAFF; v_gene: TRBV11-2; d_gene: .; j_gene: TRBJ1-1; len: 18; abundance: .
CDR3nt: TGTGCCAGCAGTTTACAGGAGTTATCGGAAAAACTGGTTTTT; CDR3aa: CASSLQELSEKLVF; v_gene: TRBV12-3/TRBV12-4; d_gene: .; j_gene: TRBJ1-4; len: 14; abundance: .
CDR3nt: TGTGCCAGCAGCCCGGGGGGAGGGGTTCGGAACGAGCAGTACTTC; CDR3aa: CASSPGGGVRNEQYF; v_gene: TRBV7-2; d_gene: TRBD2; j_gene: TRBJ2-7; len: 15; abundance: few
CDR3nt: TGTGCCAGCAGCTTCGACAGGGGGACAGATACGCAGTATTTT; CDR3aa: CASSFDRGTDTQYF; v_gene: TRBV11-2; d_gene: TRBD1; j_gene: TRBJ2-3; len: 14; abundance: medium-sized
CDR3nt: TGCAGCGTTAACTCTTACAATGGGCAGTTCTTC; CDR3aa: CSVNSYNGQFF; v_gene: TRBV29-1; d_gene: .; j_gene: TRBJ2-1; len: 11; abundance: .
CDR3nt: TGCGCCAGCAACCAAGAAGTAACCTACAATGAGCAGTCCTTC; CDR3aa: CASNQEVTYNEQSF; v_gene: TRBV4-1; d_gene: .; j_gene: TRBJ2-1; len: 14; abundance: once
CDR3nt: TGCAGCGTTCGGCCGGGACTAGCGAACCACGATGAGCTGTTCTTC; CDR3aa: CSVRPGLANHDELFF; v_gene: TRBV29-1; d_gene: TRBD2; j_gene: TRBJ2-1; len: 15; abundance: .
CDR3nt: TGCGCCAGCAGCCTGGACTTGCGGTCCTTCTACAGTGAGCAGTTCTTC; CDR3aa: CASSLDLRSFYSEQFF; v_gene: TRBV5-1; d_gene: .; j_gene: TRBJ2-1; len: 16; abundance: .
CDR3nt: TGTGCCAGCAGTAAGTTGGTGACTGGCGGGAGTTTCAGGTATGAGCAGTTCTTC; CDR3aa: CASSKLVTGGSFRYEQFF; v_gene: TRBV6-1; d_gene: TRBD2; j_gene: TRBJ2-1; len: 18; abundance: .
CDR3nt: TGTACCAGCAGTTCCTCTCTTATATCGGGGCTTAACCCGAATACTGAAGCTTTCTTT; CDR3aa: CTSSSSLISGLNPNTEAFF; v_gene: TRBV28; d_gene: .; j_gene: TRBJ1-1; len: 19; abundance: .